This section outlines one T cell receptor beta chain sequence together with its context. The target antigen is unknown. The data stem from a study of OX40 agonist ivuxolimab in advanced cancers. Findings and caveats of the study: Both blood CD4+ and CD8+ T cells showed clonal growth by week 6 at 0.1 to 3.0 mg/kg.

Germline V gene sequence: CDR1 SNHLY, CDR2 FYNNEI. V lost 6 bases and J 0 bases, leaving 6 bases between the germline ends. This CDR3 has 14 residues. TCRdb's copy holds only in-frame clones and misses some; the assay was immunoSEQ multiplex PCR. Of about 34,000 clones detected, approximately 78% appear once; the ten largest clones hold 2.6%. The genes are TRBV2 and TRBJ1-6; D not certain. The sequencing used CD4+ or CD8+ T cells sorted from blood, collected in a trial of the OX40 agonist ivuxolimab. This receptor was taken from an adult with an advanced solid tumor such as melanoma, head and neck, liver or kidney cancer. Here the CDR3 DNA reads TGTGCCAGCAGGCAGAGCTCCTATAATTCACCCCTCCACTTT. This sequence encodes CASRQSSYNSPLHF.